This TCR beta chain was captured in a study of OX40 agonist ivuxolimab in advanced cancers. Turning to the study itself: An agonistic human IgG2 monoclonal antibody against OX40 (CD134) was given.

Measured with immunoSEQ multiplex PCR; TCRdb has only the in-frame clones, and not every one. The table shows around 40,000 clones, with approximately 86% occurring only once. Study-level findings and limits: There were, on average, more expanded clones in CD8+ T cells than in CD4+.

As for this clone: Its antigen is not identified.

Trimming took 6 bases from V and 4 from J; bases not matched to a gene: 4. The length of the CDR3 is 14 residues. The germline CDR1 and CDR2 sequences are SGHVS and FNYEAQ. The chain uses TRBV7-6 and TRBJ2-1; 9 positions match TRBD2. This receptor was obtained from an adult with an advanced solid tumor such as melanoma, head and neck, liver or kidney cancer. The sample consisted of CD4+ or CD8+ T cells sorted from blood, taken in a trial of the OX40 agonist ivuxolimab. CDR3 sequence: CASRGREGYNEQFF. CDR3 DNA: TGTGCCAGCAGGGGGCGGGAGGGTTACAATGAGCAGTTCTTC. The variable domain in full, completed from reference TRBV7-6 and TRBJ2-1, reads GAGVSQSPRYKVTKRGQDVALRCDPISGHVSLYWYRQALGQGPEFLTYFNYEAQQDKSGLPNDRFSAERPEGSISTLTIQRTEQRDSAMYRCASRGREGYNEQFFGPGTRLTVL.